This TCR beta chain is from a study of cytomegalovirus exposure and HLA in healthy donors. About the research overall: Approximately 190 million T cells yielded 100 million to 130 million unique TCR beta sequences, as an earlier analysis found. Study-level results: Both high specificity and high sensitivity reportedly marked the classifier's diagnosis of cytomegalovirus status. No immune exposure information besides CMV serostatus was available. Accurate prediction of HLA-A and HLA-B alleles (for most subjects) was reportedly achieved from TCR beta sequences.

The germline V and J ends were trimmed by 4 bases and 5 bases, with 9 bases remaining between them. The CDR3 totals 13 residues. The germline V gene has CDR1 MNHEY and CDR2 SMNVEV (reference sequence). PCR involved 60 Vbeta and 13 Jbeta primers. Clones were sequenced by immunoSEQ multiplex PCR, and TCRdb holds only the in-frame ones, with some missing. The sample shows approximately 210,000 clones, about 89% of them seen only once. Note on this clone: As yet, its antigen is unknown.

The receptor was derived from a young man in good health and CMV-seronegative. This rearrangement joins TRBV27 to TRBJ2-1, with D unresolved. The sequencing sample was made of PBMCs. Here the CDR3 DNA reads TGTGCCAGCAGTTATTTTTATGACAATGAGCAGTTCTTC. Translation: CASSYFYDNEQFF.